One and the same sample provided the 5 T cell receptor beta chains below, sequenced in a study of blood T cell repertoires in COVID-19. Produced via immunoSEQ multiplex PCR; TCRdb's table is partial and in-frame only. The sample shows about 110,000 clones, about four fifths of them seen only once. Sequencing input: peripheral blood. Receptors were obtained from a woman between 70 and 85 years old with acute or convalescent COVID-19.

The chain couples TRBV12-3 or TRBV12-4 to TRBJ1-1; D unclear. The CDR3 sequence is 11 residues long. Trimming cost V 6 bases and J 10 bases, with 12 bases left between them. CDR3 in amino acids: CASRAQRGAFF. The CDR3 nucleotides are TGTGCCAGCAGGGCACAGCGGGGAGCTTTCTTT.

This sequence joins TRBV5-1 and TRBJ1-2; TRBD1 might be the D (5 bases). This CDR3 is 14 amino acids long. Trimming cost V 4 bases and J 4 bases, with 14 bases left between them. Germline CDR1 and CDR2: SGHRS and YFSETQ. The DNA for the CDR3 is TGCGCCAGCAGCACAGGAGACCCACTCTATGGCTACACCTTC. It yields the protein CASSTGDPLYGYTF. The entire variable domain, with the rest obtained from reference TRBV5-1 and TRBJ1-2, is as follows: KAGVTQTPRYLIKTRGQQVTLSCSPISGHRSVSWYQQTPGQGLQFLFEYFSETQRNKGNFPGRFSGRQFSNSRSEMNVSTLELGDSALYLCASSTGDPLYGYTFGSGTRLTVV.

This clone is a singleton in its sample. This chain connects TRBV5-8 to TRBJ1-2; D perhaps matches TRBD1 (6 bases). The CDR3 has 14 amino acids. V was cut by 4 bases and J by 5 bases, with 15 bases left in between. Per the germline V gene, CDR1 is SGHTS and CDR2 is YDEGEE. The CDR3 protein is CASSPGTHLYGYTF. DNA of the CDR3: TGTGCCAGCAGCCCGGGGACACACCTTTATGGCTACACCTTC.

This clone has only a few counts. Other DNA sequences within the sample encode an identical CDR3. The chain joins TRBV18 to TRBJ1-5, with D tentatively TRBD1 (5 bases). CDR1 and CDR2 from the germline V gene are KGHSH and LQKENI. Trimming removed 3 bases from V and 6 bases from J, with 12 bases in between. The CDR3 runs 14 residues. CDR3 sequence reads: CASSPTGAVQPQHF. DNA of the CDR3: TGTGCCAGCTCACCGACTGGGGCGGTTCAGCCCCAGCATTTT.

This rearrangement joins TRBV2 to TRBJ1-6; no firm D call. Germline CDR1 and CDR2: SNHLY and FYNNEI. CDR3 size: 13 residues. V lost 4 bases and J lost 7, with 8 bases in between. Here the CDR3 reads CASSGSRNSPLHF. In DNA form, the CDR3 reads TGTGCCAGCAGTGGCAGCAGGAATTCACCCCTCCACTTT.